This paragraph covers one T cell receptor beta chain sequence. Its antigen is currently unknown. One entry per CDR3 protein, called by TCRdb with MiXCR from the reads. The sample shows approximately 990,000 distinct CDR3 sequences, roughly 31% of them seen only once. This CDR3 has 14 residues. Germline CDR1 is SGHAT and CDR2 is FQNNGV. The ends were cut back, 5 bases at V and 3 bases at J, with 14 bases in the middle. The data were taken from a study of T cell repertoires in cytomegalovirus infection. Whole-study context: Recently described HLA-C-restricted plus well-studied HLA-B-restricted CMV epitopes were used. Indications came from public TCR beta signatures; they pointed to CMV infection and to a matching HLA type.

The clonotype was recovered from a human donor in good health (CMV status not recorded). Some clones in this sample may be carry-over from other donors' samples. The input for sequencing was cultured CD8+ T cells from PBMCs, taken from culture after CMV antigen stimulation. This chain uses TRBV11-2 with TRBJ2-7; either TRBD1 or TRBD2 may fit D (5 bases each). Written as DNA, the CDR3 is TGTGCCAGCAGCCTGGACGGGGCAGTCTACGAGCAGTACGTC. It encodes CASSLDGAVYEQYV.